What follows is one T cell receptor beta chain and its context. Sorting defined naive CD8 T cells as CD8+CD4-CCR7+CD45RA+. The germline CDR1 and CDR2 sequences are SGHDT and YYEEEE. Trimming at V came to 2 bases and at J to 2 bases, leaving 13 bases not matched to a gene. CDR3 size: 18 residues. The sample is drawn from a study of molecular identifiers for immune sequencing clone quantification. TCRdb re-derived calls from the PCR reads in MiXCR, one entry per CDR3 protein. The table records some 100,000 distinct CDR3 sequences, roughly 38% of them present only once. V is TRBV5-6 and J is TRBJ2-3; TRBD2 agrees at 8 bases. The clonotype originates from a human donor in good health. Some libraries in this study had Jurkat cell RNA spiked in. Sequencing was performed on naive CD8+ T cells from blood, with Jurkat cell RNA spiked in. Indicated subset: FACS-sorted CD8+CD4-CCR7+CD45RA+ naive T cells. CDR3 in amino acids: CASSFLPPTSGPTDTQYF. CDR3 coding DNA: TGTGCCAGCAGCTTCCTCCCCCCTACTAGCGGACCCACAGATACGCAGTATTTT.